These 21 T cell receptor beta chains originate from one sample sequenced in a study of graft-versus-host responses after intestinal transplantation. Antigen specificity for these receptors is unknown. Measured with immunoSEQ multiplex PCR; TCRdb has only the in-frame clones, and not every one. Of some 86,000 clones listed, 91% are singletons. The source material was unstimulated CD4+ T cells sorted from spleen or lymph node cells, sampled before intestinal transplant. The receptors here all came from a human donor who received an intestinal transplant.

The chain carries TRBV6-6 and TRBJ2-7; 8 bases agree with TRBD1. The germline CDR1 and CDR2 sequences are MNHNY and SVGAGI (reference sequence). This CDR3 contains 14 residues. The V segment lost 8 bases and the J segment 0 bases; nucleotides outside the gene matches: 6. CDR3 DNA sequence: TGTGCCAGCCAGAGGGACAGGAGCTCCTACGAGCAGTACTTC. This translates into CASQRDRSSYEQYF.

This chain uses TRBV29-1 with TRBJ2-7; D possibly corresponds to TRBD2 (6 bases). V lost 6 bases and J lost 12, with 21 bases in between. In germline, CDR1 is SQVTM, CDR2 ANQGSEA. The CDR3 is 12 residues long. The CDR3 region has the DNA TGCAGCGTCCCGGGGGAAGAGGGCCCTCCGTACTTC. It codes for CSVPGEEGPPYF.

The V gene is TRBV7-6, the J gene TRBJ1-6, with unresolved D. The germline V and J ends were trimmed by 1 base and 8 bases, with 6 bases remaining between them. The CDR3 totals 13 residues. The germline V gene encodes CDR1 SGHVS and CDR2 FNYEAQ. CDR3 sequence: CASSLDEDSPLHF. CDR3 DNA sequence: TGTGCCAGCAGCTTAGACGAGGATTCACCCCTCCACTTT.

The chain recombines TRBV6-5 with TRBJ1-6; tentative D call: TRBD1 (6 bases). Germline values: CDR1 MNHEY, CDR2 SVGAGI. Trimming stripped 6 bases from V and 8 bases from J, with 17 bases between. The CDR3 totals 15 residues. The CDR3 bases are TGTGCCAGCAGGACCTTCCGGGACATCTATTCACCCCTCCACTTT. This codes for CASRTFRDIYSPLHF.

V usage is TRBV6-1 and J usage is TRBJ1-5; perhaps TRBD1 as D (5 bases). This CDR3 region has 15 residues. The V end lost 8 bases, the J end lost 0 bases, and 14 bases lay between the germline ends. Germline lookup yields CDR1 MNHNS and CDR2 SASEGT. The CDR3: CASARGTDSNQPQHF. In DNA, the CDR3 is TGTGCCAGCGCACGAGGGACTGATAGCAATCAGCCCCAGCATTTT.

The chain links TRBV7-9 to TRBJ1-5, with 8 positions matching TRBD1. Germline V gene sequence: CDR1 SEHNR, CDR2 FQNEAQ (reference sequence). The CDR3 sequence is 13 residues long. Losses at the gene ends were 5 bases for V and 7 bases for J; bases not matched to a gene: 4. For the CDR3, the DNA is TGTGCCAGCAGCCTGACAGGGGAACAGCCCCAGCATTTT. It encodes CASSLTGEQPQHF.

This clone came up once. The chain carries TRBV10-3 and TRBJ1-3, with TRBD1 matching over 11 bases. This CDR3 contains 21 residues. Germline V gives CDR1 ENHRY, CDR2 SYGVKD. V dropped 5 bases and J dropped 5; count of bases not matched to a gene: 23. The CDR3: CAISPNPGQGVIEHERNTIYF. CDR3 coding DNA: TGTGCCATCAGTCCTAACCCGGGACAGGGGGTTATAGAGCACGAAAGAAACACCATATATTTT.

The chain combines TRBV6-5 with TRBJ1-2; 8 positions match TRBD1. This CDR3 has 16 amino acids. Germline CDR1 MNHEY, CDR2 SVGAGI. V shed 4 bases and J 0 bases; nucleotides not matched to a gene: 7. DNA for the CDR3: TGTGCCAGCAGTTCGGGAGACAGGGGAGCTAACTATGGCTACACCTTC. Protein product: CASSSGDRGANYGYTF.

This chain joins TRBV19 and TRBJ2-7, with 8 bases fitting TRBD1. After removal of 6 bases from V and 0 bases from J, the junction contained 4 bases not matched to a gene. Germline CDR1 LNHDA, CDR2 SQIVND (reference sequence). The CDR3 covers 14 residues. CDR3 sequence (DNA): TGTGCCAGTAGACCACAGGGGGGCTCCTACGAGCAGTACTTC. As protein: CASRPQGGSYEQYF.

The gene calls are TRBV5-4 and TRBJ1-1; a weak D match, TRBD1 (6 bases). CDR3 size: 15 residues. Germline V gives CDR1 SGHNT, CDR2 YYREEE (reference sequence). The V and J ends lost 4 bases and 0 bases respectively, with 13 bases between them. The CDR3 here is CASSPRGGMNTEAFF. The CDR3 nucleotides read TGTGCCAGCAGCCCTAGGGGGGGGATGAACACTGAAGCTTTCTTT.

The chain recombines TRBV9 with TRBJ2-7; 12 nucleotides match TRBD2. CDR3 length: 15 residues. Germline assignment: CDR1 SGDLS and CDR2 YYNGEE. After removal of 4 bases from V and 3 bases from J, the junction contained 5 bases not matched to a gene. The CDR3 DNA follows: TGTGCCAGCAGCTTAGGACTAGCGGGGATCTACGAGCAGTACTTC. Translating gives CASSLGLAGIYEQYF.

The rearrangement links TRBV6-4 to TRBJ2-1, with 12 bases lining up with TRBD2. From germline, CDR1 is MRHNA and CDR2 SNTAGT. Losses at the gene ends were 3 bases for V and 13 bases for J; bases not matched to a gene: 4. This CDR3 is 13 amino acids long. The CDR3 loop reads CASSELAGGRQFF. Here the CDR3 DNA reads TGTGCCAGCAGTGAGCTAGCGGGGGGGAGACAGTTCTTC.

The genes are TRBV29-1 and TRBJ1-1; TRBD1 is a possible D gene (5 bases). V dropped 5 bases and J dropped 1 base, with 17 bases sitting between them. Germline lookup yields CDR1 SQVTM and CDR2 ANQGSEA. This CDR3 has 15 residues. DNA for the CDR3: TGCAGCGTTCGGGCAGGGTTGTTCAGGAACACTGAAGCTTTCTTT. It encodes CSVRAGLFRNTEAFF.

The genes are TRBV5-1 and TRBJ1-2, with D unresolved. Germline V gives CDR1 SGHRS, CDR2 YFSETQ. V was cut by 0 bases and J by 3 bases, with 6 bases left in between. The CDR3 is made up of 13 amino acids. The CDR3 sequence is CASSLVSDYGYTF. In nucleotides, the CDR3 is TGCGCCAGCAGCTTGGTGTCGGACTATGGCTACACCTTC.

This clone has more than one count but fewer than ten. The chain uses TRBV7-7 and TRBJ2-1; 7 positions agree with TRBD1. V was clipped by 5 bases and J by 5 bases; unmatched bases: 3. In germline, CDR1 is SSHAT, CDR2 FNYEAQ (reference sequence). CDR3 length: 13 residues. CDR3 sequence reads: CASSMDRNNEQFF. Written as DNA, the CDR3 is TGTGCCAGCAGCATGGACAGGAACAATGAGCAGTTCTTC.

The chain joins TRBV7-2 to TRBJ1-6; 7 bases match TRBD1. This CDR3 has 15 residues. Germline lookup yields CDR1 SGHTA and CDR2 FQGNSA. Unmatched junction bases numbered 10, after V lost 5 bases and J lost 9 bases. The CDR3 DNA sequence: TGTGCCAGCAGCCTAACGACAGGGACTTTTTCACCCCTCCACTTT. The encoded protein is CASSLTTGTFSPLHF.

This clone was picked up a small number of times. The rearrangement joins TRBV5-4 to TRBJ2-7; TRBD1 matches 8 bases. The CDR3 length is 14 residues. Trimming at V came to 4 bases and at J to 2 bases, leaving 5 bases not matched to a gene. Germline CDR1 and CDR2: SGHNT and YYREEE (reference sequence). For the CDR3, the DNA is TGTGCCAGCAGCGAGGGACAGGCGGCCTACGAGCAGTACTTC. This sequence encodes CASSEGQAAYEQYF.

The V gene is TRBV19, the J gene TRBJ1-1, with 10 bases matching TRBD1. The length of the CDR3 is 13 residues. From germline, CDR1 is LNHDA and CDR2 SQIVND (reference sequence). V trimming: 5 bases; J trimming: 4 bases; junction bases outside the gene matches: 1. CDR3 region: CASSWTGGTEAFF. CDR3 coding DNA: TGTGCCAGTAGTTGGACAGGGGGCACTGAAGCTTTCTTT.

The chain combines TRBV7-9 with TRBJ2-1; 10 positions agree with TRBD2. The ends lost 1 base at V and 7 bases at J; junction bases unmatched: 13. Looked up from germline, CDR1 is SEHNR and CDR2 is FQNEAQ (reference sequence). The CDR3 has 18 amino acids. The CDR3 here is CASSLVSGSGGIWNEQFF. CDR3 DNA: TGTGCCAGCAGCTTAGTTAGCGGTAGCGGGGGGATATGGAATGAGCAGTTCTTC.

This chain joins TRBV18 and TRBJ2-7, with 11 nucleotides matching TRBD1. The germline CDR1 and CDR2 sequences are KGHSH and LQKENI. After removal of 3 bases from V and 4 bases from J, the junction contained 5 bases not matched to a gene. This CDR3 contains 15 residues. CDR3 DNA: TGTGCCAGCTCACCCGGGACAGGGGGAATATACGAGCAGTACTTC. Translating it yields CASSPGTGGIYEQYF.

This rearrangement joins TRBV5-1 to TRBJ1-2, with D unresolved. V lost 0 bases and J 13 bases, leaving 16 bases between the germline ends. The CDR3 totals 13 residues. Looked up from germline, CDR1 is SGHRS and CDR2 is YFSETQ. This chain's CDR3 is CASSLEAASQPTF. The CDR3 coding sequence is TGCGCCAGCAGCTTGGAGGCGGCATCCCAACCCACCTTC.